This T cell receptor (beta chain) was sequenced during a study of shared clonotypes between healthy human individuals. A CD45RA+ naive subset and a CD45RA-negative memory subset were split from CD4+ cells. Sorted subsets were amplified in replicate PCRs using around 220 ng DNA, 30,000 to 35,000 T cell genomes. TCRdb's table, derived via immunoSEQ multiplex PCR, lists solely in-frame clones and lacks some. The repertoire holds 2 million to 2.5 million clones, with roughly 95% as singletons. This CDR3 spans 14 amino acids. Trimming stripped 3 bases from V and 4 bases from J, with 11 bases between. CDR1 is SGHRS, CDR2 YFSETQ, per germline.

The TCR comes from a young man in good health. Sequenced: naive CD4+ T cells sorted from blood. Indicated subset: CD45RA+ positively selected. The chain is built from TRBV5-1 and TRBJ1-5; a possible D gene is TRBD1 (5 bases). The DNA for the CDR3 is TGCGCCAGCAGCTCAGACAGCCATAATCAGCCCCAGCATTTT. Residues: CASSSDSHNQPQHF.